The 14 T cell receptor beta chains below come from one sample, sequenced in a study of vaccination and CD4 T cells after COVID-19. At the Johns Hopkins FTIC core, DNA taken from cultured CD4+ T cells was sequenced by way of the Oncomine TCR Beta short-read assay. TCRdb analysed the PCR reads with MiXCR anew, one entry per CDR3 protein. The table shows about 7,300 distinct CDR3 sequences, with roughly 29% occurring only once. The treatment was: approximately nine-day PBMC culture with coronavirus spike peptide pools or control peptides (ViraFEST assay). The unexposed donor's CD4+ T cells were collected before the COVID-19 pandemic (2011-2018). These receptors have no identified antigens. The sample comprised CD4+ T cells from blood, cultured in vitro. All receptors come from a human donor in good health.

The V gene is TRBV7-9, the J gene TRBJ1-2, with unresolved D. Trimming took 1 base from V and 8 from J, leaving 8 bases between them. The CDR3 has 12 residues. CDR1 and CDR2 from the germline V gene are SEHNR and FQNEAQ (reference sequence). CDR3 DNA: TGTGCCAGCAGCTTAGAAGGATTGGGCTACACCTTC. Its translation is CASSLEGLGYTF. Variable domain in full (rest from reference TRBV7-9 and TRBJ1-2): DTGVSQNPRHKITKRGQNVTFRCDPISEHNRLYWYRQTLGQGPEFLTYFQNEAQLEKSRLLSDRFSAERPKGSFSTLEIQRTEQGDSAMYLCASSLEGLGYTFGSGTRLTVV.

This clonotype is categorized as medium-sized. V and J are TRBV21-1 and TRBJ1-2; TRBD1 is taken as the D call from the table, unchecked against the DNA. TRBV21-1 is a pseudogene segment. This CDR3 is 16 amino acids long. The DNA for the CDR3 is TGTGCCAGCAGCTTTCAACTCCAGGGAGAGGTTGGTGGCTACACCTTC. It translates to CASSFQLQGEVGGYTF.

In its sample, this clonotype was seen a few times. The genes are TRBV6-1 and TRBJ1-1, with D possibly matching TRBD1 (5 bases). Trimming cost V 1 base and J 14 bases, with 20 bases left between them. The CDR3 has 14 amino acids. Per the germline V gene, CDR1 is MNHNS and CDR2 is SASEGT. CDR3 protein: CASSEGGRETTLFF. Written as DNA, the CDR3 is TGTGCCAGCAGTGAAGGGGGCAGGGAAACGACTCTGTTCTTT.

By sample share, this clonotype is medium-sized. This sequence joins TRBV2 and TRBJ1-1; 7 nucleotides match TRBD1. The CDR3 has 13 residues. V dropped 5 bases and J dropped 5; count of bases not matched to a gene: 5. CDR1 is SNHLY, CDR2 FYNNEI, per germline. CDR3 residues: CASSQGGVTEAFF. Here the CDR3 DNA reads TGTGCCAGCAGTCAGGGGGGGGTTACTGAAGCTTTCTTT.

The CDR3 reads CASSPKGGTYEQYF. The DNA for the CDR3 is TGTGCCAGCAGCCCTAAGGGGGGAACCTACGAGCAGTACTTC. The chain links TRBV6-1 to TRBJ2-7, with D possibly being TRBD1 or TRBD2 (6 bases each). The germline V gene has CDR1 MNHNS and CDR2 SASEGT. The CDR3 length is 14 residues. V was trimmed by 6 bases and J by 2 bases, leaving 14 bases between them.

This chain joins TRBV3-1 and TRBJ1-6; 8 bases map to TRBD1. J lost 8 bases, V lost 7 bases, and 7 bases had no gene match. Germline assignment: CDR1 LGHDT and CDR2 YNNKEL (reference sequence). The CDR3 totals 14 residues. This CDR3 reads CASTLAGGYSPLHF. The CDR3 DNA sequence: TGTGCCAGCACCCTCGCAGGGGGCTATTCACCCCTCCACTTT.

This clonotype was counted only a few times. The J gene is TRBJ2-1, the V gene TRBV7-3; perhaps TRBD1 as D (5 bases). V lost 1 base and J lost 6, with 10 bases in between. CDR1 and CDR2 from the germline V gene are SGHTA and FQGTGA. The CDR3 spans 14 residues. The CDR3 DNA reads as TGTGCCAGCAGCTTAAATGCAGGGATCAATGAGCAGTTCTTC. It codes for CASSLNAGINEQFF.

Comments on this clonotype: Here the CDR3 omits its conserved ending phenylalanine or tryptophan, so a read error is the likely source. The rearrangement uses TRBV19 and TRBJ2-1; 10 nucleotides line up with TRBD1. The CDR3 totals 14 residues. V was clipped by 10 bases and J by 10 bases; unmatched bases: 13. Germline-derived CDR1 and CDR2 are LNHDA and SQIVND (reference sequence). This CDR3 is CATSRQGAPWEQFS. CDR3 in DNA: TGTGCCACATCCCGACAGGGGGCTCCATGGGAGCAGTTCTCC.

This sequence joins TRBV18 and TRBJ2-3, with unresolved D. The CDR3 totals 15 residues. Germline V gene sequence: CDR1 KGHSH, CDR2 LQKENI. Between the trimmed V and J ends, which lost 6 bases and 0 bases, there was a span of 13 bases. The CDR3 loop is CASSYGTGSTDTQYF. DNA of the CDR3: TGTGCCAGCTCCTATGGTACCGGGAGCACAGATACGCAGTATTTT. Looking up the rest from reference TRBV18 and TRBJ2-3 gives the full variable domain: NAGVMQNPRHLVRRRGQEARLRCSPMKGHSHVYWYRQLPEEGLKFMVYLQKENIIDESGMPKERFSAEFPKEGPSILRIQQVVRGDSAAYFCASSYGTGSTDTQYFGPGTRLTVL.

J is TRBJ2-7 and V is TRBV28, with a tentative D call TRBD2 (6 bases). V shed 7 bases and J shed 2 bases, with 15 bases lying between them. CDR1 and CDR2 from the germline V gene are MDHEN and SYDVKM. This CDR3 comprises 14 residues. In DNA, the CDR3 is TGTGCCAGCATTACCGGGGGAAAGACCTACGAGCAGTACTTC. Translated, it gives CASITGGKTYEQYF. Combining the CDR3 with reference TRBV28 and TRBJ2-7 gives the whole variable domain DVKVTQSSRYLVKRTGEKVFLECVQDMDHENMFWYRQDPGLGLRLIYFSYDVKMKEKGDIPEGYSVSREKKERFSLILESASTNQTSMYLCASITGGKTYEQYFGPGTRLTVT.

The rearrangement uses TRBV5-1 and TRBJ2-7; possibly TRBD1 for D (6 bases). The CDR3 consists of 14 residues. CDR1 is SGHRS, CDR2 YFSETQ, per germline. Trimming took off 1 base at V and 2 bases at J, with 10 bases between the two ends. CDR3 in amino acids: CASSLWGPAYEQYF. CDR3 coding DNA: TGCGCCAGCAGCTTGTGGGGGCCCGCCTACGAGCAGTACTTC.

Only a few counts were recorded for this clonotype. The chain joins TRBV6-5 to TRBJ2-2; weak D call: TRBD2 (5 bases). The V gene's germline CDR1 is MNHEY and CDR2 SVGAGI. The CDR3 consists of 18 residues. V lost 0 bases, J lost 6 bases, and 20 bases lay in between. CDR3 nucleotide sequence: TGTGCCAGCAGTTACTCTGGCCTAGCCGTAACCTCCCCCGGGGAGCTGTTTTTT. This translates into CASSYSGLAVTSPGELFF.

By its share, this clonotype is medium-sized. The chain joins TRBV6-1 to TRBJ2-7; TRBD2 matches at 8 bases. The CDR3 is 13 amino acids. Germline CDR1 reads MNHNS; CDR2 reads SASEGT. The ends lost 7 bases at V and 2 bases at J; junction bases unmatched: 4. CDR3 region: CASTVAGTYEQYF. The CDR3 coding sequence is TGTGCCAGCACCGTAGCGGGAACCTACGAGCAGTACTTC.

The J gene is TRBJ1-6, the V gene TRBV30; no clear D gene. V lost 3 bases and J 8 bases, leaving 17 bases between the germline ends. The germline V gene encodes CDR1 GTSNPN and CDR2 SVGIG (reference sequence). CDR3 length: 15 amino acids. CDR3 coding DNA: TGTGCCTGGAGCCTCCCGACCGGAGCTTATTCACCCCTCCACTTT. This codes for CAWSLPTGAYSPLHF.